Given below is one TCR beta chain in context. TCRdb re-called the 5' RACE reads and catalogs CDR3 proteins one per entry, DNA excluded. Reported are a few hundred thousand distinct CDR3 sequences; the ten largest clones contain over 1.1%. These data come from a study of T cells expressing NK-cell markers. Germline V gene lookup returns CDR1 DFQATT and CDR2 SNEGSKA (reference sequence). The CDR3 is 16 residues long. This chain links TRBV20-1 with TRBJ2-1; the TCRdb D gene call, TRBD1, has no DNA to confirm it. The TCR comes from a woman in her 50s in good health. The sequencing sample was made of blood T cells: a sorted CD56 or NKG2C T cell subset, CD4+ or CD8+ T cells, or bulk PBMC T cells (not recorded which). CDR3 sequence: CSAIGTGGGSYNEQFF.